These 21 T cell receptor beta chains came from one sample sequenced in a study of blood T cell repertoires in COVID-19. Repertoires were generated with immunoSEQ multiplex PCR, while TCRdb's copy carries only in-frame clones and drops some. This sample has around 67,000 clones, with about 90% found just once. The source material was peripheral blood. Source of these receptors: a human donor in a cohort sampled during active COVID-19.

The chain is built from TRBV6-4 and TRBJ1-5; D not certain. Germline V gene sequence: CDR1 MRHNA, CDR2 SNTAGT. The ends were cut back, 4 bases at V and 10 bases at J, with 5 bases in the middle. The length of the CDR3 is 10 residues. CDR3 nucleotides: TGTGCCAGCAGTGCCCCACCCCAGCATTTT. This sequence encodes CASSAPPQHF.

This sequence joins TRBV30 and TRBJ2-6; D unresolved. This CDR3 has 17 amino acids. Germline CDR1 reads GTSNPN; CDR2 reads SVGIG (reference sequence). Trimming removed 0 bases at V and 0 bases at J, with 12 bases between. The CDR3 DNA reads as TGTGCCTGGAGTGTAAATTATTTCCGCTCTGGGGCCAACGTCCTGACTTTC. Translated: CAWSVNYFRSGANVLTF.

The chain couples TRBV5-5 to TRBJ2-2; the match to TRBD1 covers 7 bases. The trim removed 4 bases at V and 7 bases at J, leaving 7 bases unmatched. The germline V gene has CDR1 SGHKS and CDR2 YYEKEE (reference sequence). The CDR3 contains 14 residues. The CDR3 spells CASSRPGQSGELFF. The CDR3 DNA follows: TGTGCCAGCAGCCGTCCGGGACAGAGCGGGGAGCTGTTTTTT.

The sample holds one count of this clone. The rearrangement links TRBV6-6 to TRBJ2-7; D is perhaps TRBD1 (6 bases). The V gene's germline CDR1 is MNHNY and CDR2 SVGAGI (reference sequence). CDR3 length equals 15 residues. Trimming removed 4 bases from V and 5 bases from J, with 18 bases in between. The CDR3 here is CASSSLQGRGHEQYF. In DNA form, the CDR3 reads TGTGCCAGCAGTTCCCTACAGGGCCGGGGCCACGAGCAGTACTTC.

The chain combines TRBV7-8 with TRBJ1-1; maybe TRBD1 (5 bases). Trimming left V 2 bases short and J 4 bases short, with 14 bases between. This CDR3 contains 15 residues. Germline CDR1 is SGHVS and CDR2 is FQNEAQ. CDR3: CASSLPGLGGTEAFF. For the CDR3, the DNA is TGTGCCAGCAGCTTACCGGGTTTGGGGGGCACTGAAGCTTTCTTT. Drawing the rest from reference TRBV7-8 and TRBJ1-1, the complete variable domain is GAGVSQSPRYKVAKRGQDVALRCDPISGHVSLFWYQQALGQGPEFLTYFQNEAQLDKSGLPSDRFFAERPEGSVSTLKIQRTQQEDSAVYLCASSLPGLGGTEAFFGQGTRLTVV.

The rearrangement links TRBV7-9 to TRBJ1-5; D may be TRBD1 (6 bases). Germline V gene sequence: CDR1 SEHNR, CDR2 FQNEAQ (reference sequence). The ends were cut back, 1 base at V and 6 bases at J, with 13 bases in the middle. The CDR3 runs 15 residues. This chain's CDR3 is CASSLGGRGGQPQHF. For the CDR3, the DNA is TGTGCCAGCAGCTTAGGCGGAAGAGGGGGTCAGCCCCAGCATTTT.

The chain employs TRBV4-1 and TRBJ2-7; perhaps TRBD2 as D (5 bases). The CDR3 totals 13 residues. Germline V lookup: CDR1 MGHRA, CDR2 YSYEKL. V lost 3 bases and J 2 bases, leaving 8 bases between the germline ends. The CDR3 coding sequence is TGCGCCAGCAGCCAGGCGAGGGCCTACGAGCAGTACTTC. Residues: CASSQARAYEQYF.

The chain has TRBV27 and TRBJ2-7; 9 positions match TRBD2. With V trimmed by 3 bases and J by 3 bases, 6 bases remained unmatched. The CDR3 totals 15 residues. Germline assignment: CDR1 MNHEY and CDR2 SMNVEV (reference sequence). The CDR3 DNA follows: TGTGCCAGCAGTTTCACAGCGGGGGGTTTCTACGAGCAGTACTTC. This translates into CASSFTAGGFYEQYF.

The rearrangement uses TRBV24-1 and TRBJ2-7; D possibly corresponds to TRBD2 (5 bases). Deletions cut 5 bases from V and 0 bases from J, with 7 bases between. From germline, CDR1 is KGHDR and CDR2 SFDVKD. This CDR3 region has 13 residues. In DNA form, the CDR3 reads TGTGCCACCAGTGTACGGGGCTCCTACGAGCAGTACTTC. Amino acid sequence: CATSVRGSYEQYF.

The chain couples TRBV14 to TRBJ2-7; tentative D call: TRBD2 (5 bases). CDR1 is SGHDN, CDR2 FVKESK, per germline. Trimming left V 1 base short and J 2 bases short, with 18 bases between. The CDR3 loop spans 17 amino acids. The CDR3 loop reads CASSQGLTRRTTYEQYF. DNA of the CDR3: TGTGCCAGCAGCCAAGGTTTAACCAGGAGGACCACCTACGAGCAGTACTTC. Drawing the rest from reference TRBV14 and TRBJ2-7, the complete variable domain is EAGVTQFPSHSVIEKGQTVTLRCDPISGHDNLYWYRRVMGKEIKFLLHFVKESKQDESGMPNNRFLAERTGGTYSTLKVQPAELEDSGVYFCASSQGLTRRTTYEQYFGPGTRLTVT.

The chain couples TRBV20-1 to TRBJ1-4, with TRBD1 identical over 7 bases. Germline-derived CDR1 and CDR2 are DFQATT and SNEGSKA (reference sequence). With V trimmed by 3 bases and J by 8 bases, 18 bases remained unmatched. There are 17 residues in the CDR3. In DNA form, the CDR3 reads TGCAGTGCTAGTGAGGACAGGAGCAGCCCTAGAGGGGAAAAACTGTTTTTT. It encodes CSASEDRSSPRGEKLFF.

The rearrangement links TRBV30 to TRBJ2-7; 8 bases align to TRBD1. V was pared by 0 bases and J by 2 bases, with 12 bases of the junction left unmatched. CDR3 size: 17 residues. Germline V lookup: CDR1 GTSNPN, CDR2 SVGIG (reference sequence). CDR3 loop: CAWSVYSGQVLTYEQYF. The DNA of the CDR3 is TGTGCCTGGAGTGTCTATTCGGGACAGGTTCTTACCTACGAGCAGTACTTC.

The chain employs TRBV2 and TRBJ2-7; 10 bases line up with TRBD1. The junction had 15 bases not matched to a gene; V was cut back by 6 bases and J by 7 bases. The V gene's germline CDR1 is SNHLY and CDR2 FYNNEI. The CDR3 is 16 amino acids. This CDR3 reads CASRGGSGTGEGEQYF. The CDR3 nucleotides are TGTGCCAGCAGAGGAGGATCTGGGACAGGGGAAGGGGAGCAGTACTTC.

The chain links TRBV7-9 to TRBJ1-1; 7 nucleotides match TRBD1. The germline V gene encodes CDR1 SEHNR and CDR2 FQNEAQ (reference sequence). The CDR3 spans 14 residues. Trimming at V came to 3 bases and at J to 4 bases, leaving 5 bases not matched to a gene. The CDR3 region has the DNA TGTGCCAGCAGCTTGACAGGGCTGGGCACTGAAGCTTTCTTT. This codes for CASSLTGLGTEAFF.

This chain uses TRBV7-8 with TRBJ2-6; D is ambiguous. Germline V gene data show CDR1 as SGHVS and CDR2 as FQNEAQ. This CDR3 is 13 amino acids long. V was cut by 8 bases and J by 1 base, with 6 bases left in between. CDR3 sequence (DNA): TGTGCCAGCCCCCTATCTGGGGCCAACGTCCTGACTTTC. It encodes CASPLSGANVLTF.

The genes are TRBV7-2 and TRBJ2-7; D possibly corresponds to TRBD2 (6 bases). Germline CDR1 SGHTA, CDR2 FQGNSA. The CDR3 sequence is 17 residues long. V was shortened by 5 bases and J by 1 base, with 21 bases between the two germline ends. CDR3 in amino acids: CASSQEEGPRSSYEQYF. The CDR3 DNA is TGTGCCAGCAGCCAAGAGGAGGGACCCCGGTCTTCCTACGAGCAGTACTTC.

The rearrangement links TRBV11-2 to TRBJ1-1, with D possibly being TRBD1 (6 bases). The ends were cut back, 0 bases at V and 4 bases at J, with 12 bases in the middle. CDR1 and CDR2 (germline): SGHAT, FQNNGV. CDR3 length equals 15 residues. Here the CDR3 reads CASSLDWNRATEAFF. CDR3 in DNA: TGTGCCAGCAGCTTAGATTGGAACAGGGCCACTGAAGCTTTCTTT.

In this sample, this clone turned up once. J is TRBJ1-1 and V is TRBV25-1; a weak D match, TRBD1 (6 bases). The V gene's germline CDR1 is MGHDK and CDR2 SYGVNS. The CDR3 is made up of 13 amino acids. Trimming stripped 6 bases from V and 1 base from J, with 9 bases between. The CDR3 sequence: CASRKQGNTEAFF. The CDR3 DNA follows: TGTGCCAGCAGGAAACAGGGGAACACTGAAGCTTTCTTT. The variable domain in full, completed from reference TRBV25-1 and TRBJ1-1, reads EADIYQTPRYLVIGTGKKITLECSQTMGHDKMYWYQQDPGMELHLIHYSYGVNSTEKGDLSSESTVSRIRTEHFPLTLESARPSHTSQYLCASRKQGNTEAFFGQGTRLTVV.

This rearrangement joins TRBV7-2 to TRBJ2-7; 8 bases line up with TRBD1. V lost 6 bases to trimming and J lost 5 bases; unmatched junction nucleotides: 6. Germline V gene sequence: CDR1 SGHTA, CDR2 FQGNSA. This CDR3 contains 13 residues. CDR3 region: CASRDRVRHEQYF. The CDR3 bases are TGTGCCAGCAGGGACAGGGTACGGCACGAGCAGTACTTC.

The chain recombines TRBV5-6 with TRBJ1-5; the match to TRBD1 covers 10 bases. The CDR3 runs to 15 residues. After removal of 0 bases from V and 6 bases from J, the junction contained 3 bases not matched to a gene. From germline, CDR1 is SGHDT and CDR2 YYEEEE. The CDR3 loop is CASSLEGQGLQPQHF. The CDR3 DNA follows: TGTGCCAGCAGCTTGGAGGGACAGGGGCTTCAGCCCCAGCATTTT.

Written as DNA, the CDR3 is TGTGCCTGGAGAATGGGGAGCTATGGCTACACCTTC. It specifies CAWRMGSYGYTF. V usage is TRBV30 and J usage is TRBJ1-2; D is uncertain. CDR1 and CDR2 from the germline V gene are GTSNPN and SVGIG (reference sequence). The CDR3 is made up of 12 amino acids. V was cut by 3 bases and J by 4 bases, with 9 bases left in between.